The 31 T cell receptor beta chains below were found in one sample sequenced in a study of cytomegalovirus exposure and HLA in healthy donors. Primers for the PCR totalled 60 Vbeta and 13 Jbeta. Assay used: immunoSEQ multiplex PCR; TCRdb lists only in-frame clones, some missing. This table holds around 200,000 clones, approximately 85% found once. The sequenced sample consisted of PBMCs. These receptors all stem from a woman between 50 and 59 years old in good health and CMV-seronegative.

This chain uses TRBV28 with TRBJ1-5; the D gene is possibly TRBD1 (5 bases). The CDR3 loop spans 16 amino acids. Trimming left V 2 bases short and J 4 bases short, with 15 bases between. The germline V gene encodes CDR1 MDHEN and CDR2 SYDVKM. Here the CDR3 DNA reads TGTGCCAGCAGTTTAGCCCGGGACTTCAGGAATCAGCCCCAGCATTTT. It specifies CASSLARDFRNQPQHF.

This chain joins TRBV30 and TRBJ2-1; 7 bases agree with TRBD2. The germline CDR1 and CDR2 sequences are GTSNPN and SVGIG (reference sequence). This CDR3 has 14 amino acids. The J segment lost 5 bases and the V segment lost 8 bases, leaving 12 bases of the junction unmatched. CDR3 nucleotides: TGTGCCGCCCCCGGGAGGTCGATTAACAATGAGCAGTTCTTC. Translated: CAAPGRSINNEQFF.

The CDR3 is CAISESSVGRSDEQYF. DNA for the CDR3: TGTGCCATCAGTGAGTCGAGCGTCGGGAGATCTGACGAGCAGTACTTC. The V and J genes are TRBV10-3 and TRBJ2-7, with a possible D match to TRBD2 (6 bases). Germline V gene lookup returns CDR1 ENHRY and CDR2 SYGVKD. Deletions cut 0 bases from V and 5 bases from J, with 17 bases between. The CDR3 runs to 16 residues.

This chain joins TRBV29-1 and TRBJ1-2, with TRBD1 identical over 10 bases. CDR1 is SQVTM, CDR2 ANQGSEA, per germline. With 1 base clipped from V and 2 bases from J, the junction kept 7 bases outside the gene matches. The length of the CDR3 is 16 residues. DNA for the CDR3: TGCAGCGTTGAAGTTTGGACAGGGGGGTCCAACTATGGCTACACCTTC. It translates to CSVEVWTGGSNYGYTF.

J is TRBJ2-1 and V is TRBV4-1; a possible D gene is TRBD2 (6 bases). Germline CDR1 and CDR2: MGHRA and YSYEKL. V lost 4 bases to trimming and J lost 7 bases, with 11 bases between them. CDR3 length: 13 residues. The CDR3 DNA is TGCGCCAGCAGCCCGGGACTCCTTAATGAGCAGTTCTTC. It is translated as CASSPGLLNEQFF.

This chain joins TRBV28 and TRBJ1-2; D gene unclear. Germline V gene sequence: CDR1 MDHEN, CDR2 SYDVKM. The V gene lost 10 bases and the J gene lost 7 bases, with 22 bases spanning the gap. The CDR3 contains 14 residues. The CDR3 DNA reads as TGTGCCACCCCAACCCGACTGAGAGATGGTGGCTACACCTTC. Protein sequence: CATPTRLRDGGYTF.

This rearrangement joins TRBV14 to TRBJ2-1; 9 bases align to TRBD2. The germline gives CDR1 SGHDN, CDR2 FVKESK. The CDR3 spans 16 residues. V dropped 5 bases and J dropped 7; count of bases not matched to a gene: 12. CDR3 in amino acids: CASSLGSAGGLNEQFF. The CDR3 DNA sequence: TGTGCCAGCAGCTTGGGATCTGCGGGAGGGCTGAATGAGCAGTTCTTC.

J is TRBJ2-1 and V is TRBV6-1; 8 bases align to TRBD1. The junction had 7 bases not matched to a gene; V was cut back by 2 bases and J by 7 bases. The CDR3 contains 15 residues. CDR1 is MNHNS and CDR2 is SASEGT in the germline V gene. The CDR3 bases are TGTGCCAGCAGTGAAACGACAGGGGAGTGGAATGAGCAGTTCTTC. This sequence encodes CASSETTGEWNEQFF.

The V gene is TRBV7-9, the J gene TRBJ1-1; 8 positions match TRBD1. This CDR3 spans 14 amino acids. Germline V gene sequence: CDR1 SEHNR, CDR2 FQNEAQ (reference sequence). V gave up 2 bases and J gave up 4 bases; unmatched junction bases: 3. The CDR3 DNA reads TGTGCCAGCAGCTTAACTACAGGGGGCACTGAAGCTTTCTTT. Residues: CASSLTTGGTEAFF.

The chain joins TRBV28 to TRBJ1-5; D uncertain. Germline CDR1 and CDR2: MDHEN and SYDVKM. Trimming stripped 6 bases from V and 1 base from J, with 16 bases between. The CDR3 covers 16 residues. CDR3 loop: CASSSSGVTSNQPQHF. Here the CDR3 DNA reads TGTGCCAGCAGCAGCTCCGGGGTCACAAGCAATCAGCCCCAGCATTTT.

This chain joins TRBV9 and TRBJ1-1; D is possibly TRBD1 (6 bases). Germline V gene sequence: CDR1 SGDLS, CDR2 YYNGEE. V lost 1 base and J lost 3, with 10 bases in between. The CDR3 contains 14 residues. The DNA for the CDR3 is TGTGCCAGCAGCGTAATACAGGGCGACACTGAAGCTTTCTTT. This sequence encodes CASSVIQGDTEAFF.

The rearrangement links TRBV15 to TRBJ2-1, with TRBD2 matching over 7 bases. The CDR3 runs 15 residues. CDR1 and CDR2 (germline): LNHNV, YYDKDF (reference sequence). Trimming took 3 bases from V and 3 from J; bases not matched to a gene: 5. The CDR3 sequence: CATSRASGSYNEQFF. CDR3 DNA: TGTGCCACCAGCAGGGCTAGCGGAAGCTACAATGAGCAGTTCTTC.

The chain uses TRBV27 and TRBJ2-7, with 9 bases that match TRBD1. V trimming: 6 bases; J trimming: 6 bases; junction bases outside the gene matches: 6. Germline V lookup: CDR1 MNHEY, CDR2 SMNVEV (reference sequence). The CDR3 runs to 13 residues. The CDR3 here is CASRLQGAPEQYF. The CDR3 region has the DNA TGTGCCAGCAGATTACAGGGGGCGCCCGAGCAGTACTTC.

The V call is TRBV27, the J call TRBJ1-6; 8 bases are a match to TRBD1. CDR1 and CDR2 (germline): MNHEY, SMNVEV (reference sequence). The trim removed 6 bases at V and 10 bases at J, leaving 11 bases unmatched. The CDR3 length is 15 residues. CDR3 sequence: CASSRIGTGGSPLHF. As DNA, the CDR3 is TGTGCCAGCAGCCGTATCGGGACAGGCGGGTCACCCCTCCACTTT.

The chain has TRBV28 and TRBJ2-5; 8 nucleotides align to TRBD2. With V trimmed by 7 bases and J by 5 bases, 9 bases remained unmatched. This CDR3 has 14 residues. The V gene's germline CDR1 is MDHEN and CDR2 SYDVKM. The CDR3 DNA is TGTGCCAGCACCTTCGGGGGGGCCCGTGAGACCCAGTACTTC. This encodes CASTFGGARETQYF.

The V gene is TRBV28, the J gene TRBJ1-1; no reliable D call. CDR1 MDHEN and CDR2 SYDVKM come from the germline V gene. The V end lost 8 bases, the J end lost 4 bases, and 11 bases lay between the germline ends. This CDR3 region has 12 residues. CDR3 bases: TGTGCCAGCCGAGGAACCCTCACTGAAGCTTTCTTT. Amino acid sequence: CASRGTLTEAFF. The full variable domain, in which reference TRBV28 and TRBJ1-1 provide the parts outside the CDR3, is DVKVTQSSRYLVKRTGEKVFLECVQDMDHENMFWYRQDPGLGLRLIYFSYDVKMKEKGDIPEGYSVSREKKERFSLILESASTNQTSMYLCASRGTLTEAFFGQGTRLTVV.

The chain has TRBV19 and TRBJ2-7, with TRBD2 matching 8 bases. Germline CDR1 LNHDA, CDR2 SQIVND (reference sequence). Germline trimming cut 3 bases from V and 5 bases from J; bases unmatched to any gene: 3. The CDR3 has 13 amino acids. The CDR3 sequence: CASSIGGANEQYF. For the CDR3, the DNA is TGTGCCAGTAGTATCGGGGGGGCCAACGAGCAGTACTTC. The complete variable domain, with remaining parts taken from reference TRBV19 and TRBJ2-7, reads DGGITQSPKYLFRKEGQNVTLSCEQNLNHDAMYWYRQDPGQGLRLIYYSQIVNDFQKGDIAEGYSVSREKKESFPLTVTSAQKNPTAFYLCASSIGGANEQYFGPGTRLTVT.

The chain is built from TRBV4-2 and TRBJ2-7; the D gene is possibly TRBD2 (7 bases). The CDR3 is made up of 17 amino acids. Germline V gives CDR1 LGHNA, CDR2 YNFKEQ. Trimming took off 0 bases at V and 2 bases at J, with 17 bases between the two ends. The CDR3 is CASSQEGGANPPYEQYF. In DNA, the CDR3 is TGTGCCAGCAGCCAAGAAGGGGGGGCCAATCCCCCCTACGAGCAGTACTTC.

This chain connects TRBV4-3 to TRBJ2-7; possibly TRBD2 for D (6 bases). There are 14 residues in the CDR3. V shed 1 base and J shed 3 bases, with 10 bases lying between them. Germline values: CDR1 LGHNA, CDR2 YSLEER. CDR3 in amino acids: CASSQAAGSYEQYF. Here the CDR3 DNA reads TGCGCCAGCAGCCAAGCGGCCGGGAGCTACGAGCAGTACTTC.

The V gene is TRBV5-1, the J gene TRBJ2-3, with a weak D call TRBD2 (6 bases). Germline-derived CDR1 and CDR2 are SGHRS and YFSETQ. V lost 2 bases to trimming and J lost 1 base, with 14 bases between them. The CDR3 runs 16 residues. CDR3 sequence: CASSFPVADRTDTQYF. Here the CDR3 DNA reads TGCGCCAGCAGCTTTCCCGTAGCGGACCGCACAGATACGCAGTATTTT.

V and J are TRBV27 and TRBJ2-2; D is unclear. The germline V and J ends were trimmed by 7 bases and 4 bases, with 16 bases remaining between them. From germline, CDR1 is MNHEY and CDR2 SMNVEV (reference sequence). This CDR3 comprises 15 residues. The CDR3 reads CASTLPASGTGELFF. In DNA form, the CDR3 reads TGTGCCAGCACCCTGCCCGCGTCAGGCACCGGGGAGCTGTTTTTT.

This clone has just one count. V is TRBV4-3 and J is TRBJ1-1; D gene ambiguous. V lost 0 bases to trimming and J lost 4 bases, with 12 bases between them. Germline values: CDR1 LGHNA, CDR2 YSLEER. The CDR3 covers 15 residues. CDR3 in amino acids: CASSQENLRSTEAFF. DNA for the CDR3: TGCGCCAGCAGCCAAGAGAACCTTAGGAGCACTGAAGCTTTCTTT.

This chain joins TRBV30 and TRBJ2-7, with D perhaps TRBD1 (6 bases). Looked up from germline, CDR1 is GTSNPN and CDR2 is SVGIG (reference sequence). V was pared by 5 bases and J by 0 bases, with 8 bases between. This CDR3 spans 12 amino acids. CDR3 residues: CAWGGPSYEQYF. The CDR3 DNA sequence: TGTGCCTGGGGGGGCCCCTCCTACGAGCAGTACTTC.

V usage is TRBV10-2 and J usage is TRBJ2-7; unclear D gene. CDR1 and CDR2 (germline): WSHSY, SAAADI. Trimming left V 4 bases short and J 2 bases short, with 12 bases between. The CDR3 has 14 residues. The CDR3 coding sequence is TGCGCCAGCAGTGTTTGGAAGGAGACCTACGAGCAGTACTTC. Its protein product is CASSVWKETYEQYF.

This clone appeared a few times. This chain joins TRBV2 and TRBJ1-5; 8 bases are shared with TRBD1. This CDR3 contains 14 residues. V was pared by 6 bases and J by 2 bases, with 3 bases of the junction left unmatched. Germline V gene sequence: CDR1 SNHLY, CDR2 FYNNEI. The CDR3, as DNA: TGTGCCAGCAGACAGGGGGGCGGCAATCAGCCCCAGCATTTT. The encoded protein is CASRQGGGNQPQHF.

The table lists this clone with a few counts. The V gene is TRBV19, the J gene TRBJ2-1; 10 bases align to TRBD2. Per the germline V gene, CDR1 is LNHDA and CDR2 is SQIVND (reference sequence). Trimming cost V 1 base and J 4 bases; bases outside gene matches: 1. This CDR3 has 15 residues. The CDR3 sequence is CASSIGTSGYNEQFF. The CDR3, as DNA: TGTGCCAGTAGTATAGGGACTAGCGGTTACAATGAGCAGTTCTTC.

The chain joins TRBV9 to TRBJ2-2; 8 bases align to TRBD2. Per germline, CDR1 SGDLS and CDR2 YYNGEE. V dropped 2 bases and J dropped 5; count of bases not matched to a gene: 11. The CDR3 has 17 residues. The CDR3 spells CASSVHGGVVLTGELFF. CDR3 nucleotide sequence: TGTGCCAGCAGCGTTCACGGGGGGGTGGTATTGACCGGGGAGCTGTTTTTT.

The genes are TRBV4-1 and TRBJ1-1; 9 positions agree with TRBD1. V lost 3 bases, J lost 4 bases, and 6 bases stayed unmatched. The CDR3 runs to 15 residues. Germline CDR1 and CDR2: MGHRA and YSYEKL. In DNA, the CDR3 is TGCGCCAGCAGCCAGGGGGACAGGGACTTCACTGAAGCTTTCTTT. Amino acid sequence: CASSQGDRDFTEAFF.

With respect to this clone: Distinct nucleotide sequences in the sample also encode this CDR3. This chain uses TRBV30 with TRBJ2-1; D may be TRBD1 (6 bases). Germline V gene data show CDR1 as GTSNPN and CDR2 as SVGIG (reference sequence). The CDR3 runs 13 residues. Trimming left V 1 base short and J 5 bases short, with 9 bases between. CDR3 region: CAWSGGLNNEQFF. The CDR3 DNA reads as TGTGCCTGGAGTGGGGGGCTAAACAATGAGCAGTTCTTC.

The rearrangement uses TRBV15 and TRBJ1-6; D remains unclear. Germline V gene lookup returns CDR1 LNHNV and CDR2 YYDKDF (reference sequence). The CDR3 covers 15 residues. Trimming removed 2 bases at V and 9 bases at J, with 14 bases between. CDR3 sequence (DNA): TGTGCCACCAGCAGACTAACCTTGGGGAGTTCACCCCTCCACTTT. It is translated as CATSRLTLGSSPLHF.

The sample holds a few counts of this clone. The rearrangement uses TRBV19 and TRBJ2-7; 10 bases fit TRBD1. The CDR3 covers 16 residues. Losses at the gene ends were 4 bases for V and 0 bases for J; bases not matched to a gene: 6. Germline lookup yields CDR1 LNHDA and CDR2 SQIVND (reference sequence). The CDR3 nucleotides are TGTGCCAGTAGTAATCTTAGGACAGGGGGCTCCTACGAGCAGTACTTC. The encoded protein is CASSNLRTGGSYEQYF.